This TCR beta chain was identified during a study of blood T cell repertoires in COVID-19. Study details: Samples of COVID-19 (acute and convalescent) were obtained from the United States, Italy and Spain. T cells, B-cell-depleted T cells, or PBMCs supplied cDNA or gDNA.

A single count supports this clone. In the source study's methods: Amplified reference gene primers provided the basis for estimating nucleated cell counts. Profiling relied on immunoSEQ multiplex PCR, and the TCRdb table lists in-frame clones only, not all of them. That table is the source of V, J and clone size, and D and trimming were worked out from the DNA. The sample shows approximately 300,000 clones, approximately 85% of them seen only once. V gave up 7 bases and J gave up 5 bases, with 15 bases separating them. The CDR3 is 13 amino acids. Germline V gives CDR1 MGHRA, CDR2 YSYEKL. This sequence joins TRBV4-1 and TRBJ2-7, with D perhaps matching TRBD2 (6 bases). The sequence came from a woman aged 45-59 years with acute or convalescent COVID-19. Sequenced: peripheral blood. CDR3 in amino acids: CASIYREYHEQYF. The CDR3 DNA reads TGCGCCAGCATTTATCGGGAGTACCACGAGCAGTACTTC.